Detailed here is one T cell receptor (beta chain). What it recognizes is unknown. Replicate PCRs run on sorted subsets employed 200 ng DNA, 25,000 to 35,000 T cell genomes. Only in-frame clones appear in the TCRdb table, and some are missing; sequencing was by immunoSEQ multiplex PCR. The sample includes 2 million to 3 million clones, over 85% of them seen just once. Those who donated, Caucasian adults without exception, all lived in Nashville, Tennessee. The CDR3 loop spans 16 amino acids. V shed 7 bases and J shed 3 bases, with 19 bases lying between them. The germline V gene has CDR1 LNHDA and CDR2 SQIVND (reference sequence). This sample is drawn from a study of shared clonotypes between healthy human individuals. Study information: Plates per donor: three CD4 naive, three CD4 memory, two CD8 naive, one CD8 memory.

Study-level findings and limits: All-four-donor shared clonotypes had higher generation probabilities than non-shared clonotypes did.

The chain uses TRBV19 and TRBJ1-5; D call uncertain. This clonotype originated in a man aged 18 to 30 in good health. Some clones in this sample may be carry-over from other donors' samples. Sequences were obtained from naive CD4+ T cells from PBMCs. As to subset: CD45RA+ positively selected. The CDR3 coding sequence is TGTGCCAGTAACCAAGGGCGGATTGATACCAATCAGCCCCAGCATTTT. This translates into CASNQGRIDTNQPQHF.